The 27 T cell receptor beta chains reported below all come from one sample, sequenced in a study of tumor-infiltrating lymphocytes in primary liver carcinoma. The roughly 19-32 mg bulk tissue piece was not sorted before simultaneous RNA and DNA extraction. The authors made TCR beta cDNA from 500 ng total RNA with a constant-region primer. What produced the TCR beta libraries was three nested multiplex PCR rounds using slightly modified ARM-PCR. The first two PCR rounds, nine to ten cycles each, used TRBV1-TRBV30 forward primers and a C-beta reverse primer. Via MiXCR, TCRdb re-called the multiplex PCR reads, giving one row per CDR3 protein. This sample has some 120,000 distinct CDR3 sequences, with around 64% found just once. The source material was liver tumor tissue from sampling region 3. Subset meaning: tumor region T3, left-lateral pole. These receptors all stem from a woman aged 60-70 years with primary liver carcinoma and hepatitis B virus infection.

Regarding this clonotype: This may arise from a read error, as a much more abundant clone is one base away. This chain uses TRBV29-1 with TRBJ1-2, with no clear D. Germline CDR1 is SQVTM and CDR2 is ANQGSEA. This CDR3 region has 18 residues. V was clipped by 6 bases and J by 3 bases, with 29 bases between them. CDR3 residues: CSVGGQVPSVDMDYGYTF. The CDR3 DNA is TGCAGCGTCGGAGGCCAGGTCCCGTCTGTTGATATGGACTATGGCTACACCTTC.

Notes on this clonotype: This may stem from a read error, because a much larger clone lies one nucleotide away. J is TRBJ2-1 and V is TRBV14, with 11 bases fitting TRBD1. Germline assignment: CDR1 SGHDN and CDR2 FVKESK. V lost 2 bases and J lost 6; bases outside the gene matches: 9. The CDR3 totals 17 residues. The CDR3: CASSQWTGGPPCNEQFF. The CDR3 DNA is TGTGCCAGCAGCCAATGGACAGGGGGCCCCCCCTGCAATGAGCAGTTCTTC.

This clonotype appeared a single time. A read error may explain this, as a much larger clone is one base away. The rearrangement links TRBV6-5 to TRBJ2-7, with 11 bases identical to TRBD1. CDR1 is MNHEY and CDR2 is SVGAGI in the germline V gene. CDR3 length: 18 residues. The DNA for the CDR3 is TGTGCCAGCAGTTACTCGAGACGGACAGGGGGCTCTTCCTACGAGCAGCACTTC. It specifies CASSYSRRTGGSSYEQHF.

A note on this clonotype: Germline and junction disagree at one end, which may indicate a read error. The chain employs TRBV29-1 and TRBJ2-3; TRBD2 matches at 10 bases. This CDR3 has 14 amino acids. Germline CDR1 and CDR2: SQVTM and ANQGSEA. CDR3 sequence (DNA): TGCAGCGTCCCAAGCGGGAGGGGGACAGATACACAGTATTTT. Residues: CSVPSGRGTDTQYF.

The rearrangement joins TRBV28 to TRBJ2-7; TRBD1 is a possible D gene (6 bases). The germline V and J ends were trimmed by 6 bases and 2 bases, with 14 bases remaining between them. CDR3 length: 14 amino acids. CDR1 is MDHEN, CDR2 SYDVKM, per germline. The CDR3 DNA is TGTGCCAGCAGGGCCTCGGACAGAGCCTACGAGCAGTACTTC. Encoded protein: CASRASDRAYEQYF.

This chain links TRBV7-8 with TRBJ1-2; 9 bases map to TRBD1. In germline, CDR1 is SGHVS, CDR2 FQNEAQ. V lost 2 bases and J lost 6; bases outside the gene matches: 13. The CDR3 contains 17 residues. As DNA, the CDR3 is TGTGCCAGCAGCTTACGACGGCCGGGACAGGGAATGGATGGCTACACCTTC. Its translation is CASSLRRPGQGMDGYTF.

For this clonotype: Germline is not matched at one junction end, which may reflect a read error. V usage is TRBV11-2 and J usage is TRBJ2-3, with D perhaps matching TRBD2 (5 bases). The CDR3 runs 14 residues. CDR1 and CDR2 (germline): SGHAT, FQNNGV. Here the CDR3 reads CSSSLTGITDTQYF. CDR3 DNA sequence: TGTTCCAGTAGCTTAACGGGGATAACAGATACGCAGTATTTT.

Of note for this clonotype: One junction end does not reproduce the germline sequence, and a read error may be involved. This chain uses TRBV6-2 or TRBV6-3 with TRBJ1-1; perhaps TRBD1 as D (5 bases). The germline CDR1 and CDR2 sequences are MNHEY and SVGEGT. CDR3 length: 13 amino acids. The CDR3 is CASAATANTEAFF. In DNA form, the CDR3 reads TGTGCCAGCGCTGCGACAGCGAACACTGAAGCTTTCTTC.

This chain links TRBV11-2 with TRBJ2-3, with TRBD2 identical over 7 bases. The CDR3 spans 15 residues. Germline trimming cut 6 bases from V and 1 base from J; bases unmatched to any gene: 7. In germline, CDR1 is SGHAT, CDR2 FQNNGV. The CDR3 DNA follows: TGTGCCAGCAGAATATACGCGGGAGGCACAGATACGCAGTATTTT. Its translation: CASRIYAGGTDTQYF.

Details on this clonotype: This could be a read error, since a much larger clone is one nucleotide away. This chain links TRBV7-9 with TRBJ2-3; no clear D. The CDR3 contains 16 residues. Per the germline V gene, CDR1 is SEHNR and CDR2 is FQNEAQ (reference sequence). This CDR3 reads CDSSLDGSGSTDTQYF. CDR3 nucleotide sequence: TGTGACAGCAGCTTAGACGGGTCAGGTTCGACAGATACGCAGTATTTT.

This clonotype has a count of ten or more. The chain is built from TRBV7-9 and TRBJ1-5; perhaps TRBD1 as D (5 bases). CDR3 size: 16 residues. Germline loops: CDR1 SEHNR, CDR2 FQNEAQ (reference sequence). V was pared by 4 bases and J by 2 bases, with 15 bases between. The CDR3: CASSSTQEGGNQPQHF. The CDR3 DNA reads TGTGCCAGCAGCTCAACGCAGGAAGGGGGCAATCAGCCCCAGCATTTT. The variable domain in full, with the rest retrieved from reference TRBV7-9 and TRBJ1-5, is DTGVSQNPRHKITKRGQNVTFRCDPISEHNRLYWYRQTLGQGPEFLTYFQNEAQLEKSRLLSDRFSAERPKGSFSTLEIQRTEQGDSAMYLCASSSTQEGGNQPQHFGDGTRLSIL.

This clonotype was found many times. The V call is TRBV29-1, the J call TRBJ2-7; 9 positions match TRBD1. CDR1 SQVTM and CDR2 ANQGSEA come from the germline V gene. The CDR3 has 15 amino acids. V was clipped by 8 bases and J by 3 bases; unmatched bases: 14. The DNA for the CDR3 is TGCAGCCTCCGACGGACAGGGGCTTCTGGCTACGAGCAGTACTTC. Protein: CSLRRTGASGYEQYF.

This clonotype was detected only once. One end of the junction does not line up with germline, which may come from a read error. J is TRBJ1-1 and V is TRBV11-3; D not certain. Germline V gives CDR1 SGHNT, CDR2 YENEEA. The CDR3 spans 13 residues. The CDR3 loop is CAGSRSPATEVSF. In DNA, the CDR3 is TGTGCCGGCAGCCGTTCACCGGCCACTGAAGTTTCCTTT. The complete variable domain, with remaining parts taken from reference TRBV11-3 and TRBJ1-1, reads EAGVVQSPRYKIIEKKQPVAFWCNPISGHNTLYWYLQNLGQGPELLIRYENEEAVDDSQLPKDRFSAERLKGVDSTLKIQPAELGDSAVYLCAGSRSPATEVSFGQGTRLTVV.

Of note for this clonotype: The junction shows a germline mismatch at one end, possibly a read error. The chain uses TRBV11-2 and TRBJ2-1; TRBD2 matches at 7 bases. This CDR3 is 17 amino acids long. Germline V lookup: CDR1 SGHAT, CDR2 FQNNGV. The CDR3 nucleotides read TGTGCCAGTAGCTTAACCGCCGGGACTAACGGCTACAATGAGAAGTTCTTT. This encodes CASSLTAGTNGYNEKFF.

As to this clonotype: The junction departs from germline at one end; a sequencing error may be responsible. The rearrangement links TRBV11-2 to TRBJ1-1, with TRBD1 as a possible D gene (5 bases). CDR3 length: 16 residues. Per the germline V gene, CDR1 is SGHAT and CDR2 is FQNNGV. CDR3 amino acids: CASSSLTGDWNTDALF. In DNA, the CDR3 is TGTGCCAGCAGCTCCTTAACAGGCGATTGGAACACTGATGCTCTCTTT.

Of note for this clonotype: A junction end diverges from the germline sequence, so it may reflect a read error. This chain uses TRBV11-2 with TRBJ1-6; D unresolved. CDR3 length equals 15 residues. Germline V gene sequence: CDR1 SGHAT, CDR2 FQNNGV. The CDR3 nucleotides read TGTGCCGGCAGCTCCGCCCGAGGTGTGGGTTCACCCCTCCACTTT. Protein sequence: CAGSSARGVGSPLHF.

As to this clonotype: A much larger clonotype is one base distant, so this may be a read error. The chain employs TRBV12-3 or TRBV12-4 and TRBJ2-3; weak D call: TRBD1 (6 bases). With the DNA end fitting TRBJ1-5 better, the J assignment may be wrong. The CDR3 has 17 residues. As DNA, the CDR3 is TGTGCCAGCAGTTTGGGGGGTCGAGCCCGAAGGACAGATACGCAGCATTTT. It encodes CASSLGGRARRTDTQHF.

Notes on this clonotype: At one boundary the junction diverges from the germline segment, which might be a read error. The chain joins TRBV11-2 to TRBJ2-1; D is unclear. Germline V lookup: CDR1 SGHAT, CDR2 FQNNGV. This CDR3 has 15 residues. CDR3 amino acids: CTSSLDGCSYYEEFF. The CDR3 DNA is TGTACCAGCAGCTTAGATGGTTGCTCCTACTATGAGGAGTTCTTC.

Worth noting for this clonotype: As the CDR3 is not closed by the conserved phenylalanine or tryptophan, this likely results from a read error. The chain has TRBV10-2 and TRBJ2-2; 10 positions match TRBD2. V lost 6 bases, J lost 8 bases, and 12 bases stayed unmatched. The germline V gene encodes CDR1 WSHSY and CDR2 SAAADI. CDR3 length equals 16 residues. CDR3 in amino acids: CASRVRLAGVGGELFL. The CDR3 region has the DNA TGCGCCAGCAGAGTGAGGCTAGCGGGGGTTGGTGGGGAGCTGTTTCTT.

This clonotype was seen many times. The rearrangement links TRBV5-5 to TRBJ2-1; tentatively, D is TRBD2 (6 bases). The CDR3 is 16 amino acids. CDR1 and CDR2 (germline): SGHKS, YYEKEE (reference sequence). The germline V and J ends were trimmed by 0 bases and 0 bases, with 10 bases remaining between them. CDR3 DNA: TGTGCCAGCAGCTTGGATTTCGGGAGCTCCTACAATGAGCAGTTCTTC. Protein product: CASSLDFGSSYNEQFF.

As concerns this clonotype: One end of the junction is discordant with germline, which a read error may explain. This chain uses TRBV5-1 with TRBJ2-7; TRBD2 might be the D (6 bases). The CDR3 has 13 amino acids. Per germline, CDR1 SGHRS and CDR2 YFSETQ. In nucleotides, the CDR3 is TGCGCCAGCAGCCTCTTGGGGGGTTCGGAGCAGTATTTC. Its protein product is CASSLLGGSEQYF.

About this clonotype: A much larger clone lies a single base off, so this may be a read error. The chain joins TRBV6-1 to TRBJ2-7; D unresolved. CDR1 is MNHNS, CDR2 SASEGT, per germline. This CDR3 comprises 10 residues. CDR3 sequence reads: CASSDYDQYF. The DNA for the CDR3 is TGTGCCAGCAGTGACTACGATCAGTACTTC.

This clonotype was counted many times. The chain recombines TRBV5-1 with TRBJ2-5; 10 bases are a match to TRBD1. Trimming took 4 bases from V and 3 from J; bases not matched to a gene: 6. Germline V lookup: CDR1 SGHRS, CDR2 YFSETQ. The CDR3 is 15 amino acids. This chain's CDR3 is CASSEGQGLEETQYF. The CDR3 region has the DNA TGCGCCAGCAGCGAGGGACAGGGGCTGGAAGAGACCCAGTACTTC.

This clonotype came up many times. This chain joins TRBV5-4 and TRBJ2-5; TRBD2 matches 7 bases. Germline V gene data show CDR1 as SGHNT and CDR2 as YYREEE (reference sequence). V lost 2 bases and J lost 3; bases outside the gene matches: 4. The CDR3 spans 14 residues. The CDR3 DNA sequence: TGTGCCAGCAGCTTACATACTAGCGAAGAGACCCAGTACTTC. This sequence encodes CASSLHTSEETQYF.

By share, this clonotype counts as medium-sized. This chain joins TRBV11-2 and TRBJ1-5; possibly TRBD1 for D (5 bases). The CDR3 runs to 13 residues. CDR1 is SGHAT and CDR2 is FQNNGV in the germline V gene. V dropped 5 bases and J dropped 6 bases, with 11 bases sitting between them. CDR3 protein: CASSQEGRQPQHF. Here the CDR3 DNA reads TGTGCCAGCAGCCAAGAGGGGCGTCAGCCCCAGCATTTT.

This clonotype was seen just once. At one end, the junction sequence differs from germline, possibly due to a read error. This chain joins TRBV10-3 and TRBJ2-7; 9 positions agree with TRBD1. The CDR3 loop spans 12 amino acids. Germline V gene lookup returns CDR1 ENHRY and CDR2 SYGVKD. The DNA for the CDR3 is TGTGTCACCTGGACAGGGGCCTACGAGCGGTACTTC. The encoded protein is CVTWTGAYERYF.

J is TRBJ2-1 and V is TRBV10-2; D is possibly TRBD1 (6 bases). CDR3 size: 13 residues. The germline CDR1 and CDR2 sequences are WSHSY and SAAADI. V gave up 8 bases and J gave up 13 bases, with 21 bases separating them. CDR3 sequence (DNA): TGCGCCAGCCAGGGAAGGGGGTACAAAGATCAGTTCTTC. Encoded protein: CASQGRGYKDQFF.